The 2 T cell receptor beta chains in this list originate from one sample, sequenced in a study of control samples from healthy donors and cancer patients (dated by TCRdb to the early 2020s). The protocol used for the library was the immunoSEQ multiplex PCR assay. TCRdb stores this immuneACCESS table with in-frame sequences only. Part of the clones is absent; in the studies checked, under half of the shortfall reflects unresolved V genes, and no reason is known for the rest. The sample table holds some 120,000 clones, of which over 90% were seen once. The ten biggest clones cover around 2.5% of the sample. Sequences were obtained from blood. The receptors stem from a man under 40 in good health.

The J gene is TRBJ2-1, the V gene TRBV6-5; D uncertain. This CDR3 region has 13 residues. The germline V gene has CDR1 MNHEY and CDR2 SVGAGI. The ends were cut back, 2 bases at V and 6 bases at J, with 8 bases in the middle. CDR3 bases: TGTGCCAGCAGTTACGGGCATTTCAATGAGCAGTTCTTC. The encoded protein is CASSYGHFNEQFF.

The chain employs TRBV7-2 and TRBJ1-4; D is undetermined. V was shortened by 5 bases and J by 3 bases, with 13 bases between the two germline ends. The CDR3 loop spans 15 amino acids. Germline V CDR1 and CDR2: SGHTA, FQGNSA. The DNA of the CDR3 is TGTGCCAGCAGCACCAACCGGGCTCCTAATGAAAAACTGTTTTTT. Translating it yields CASSTNRAPNEKLFF.